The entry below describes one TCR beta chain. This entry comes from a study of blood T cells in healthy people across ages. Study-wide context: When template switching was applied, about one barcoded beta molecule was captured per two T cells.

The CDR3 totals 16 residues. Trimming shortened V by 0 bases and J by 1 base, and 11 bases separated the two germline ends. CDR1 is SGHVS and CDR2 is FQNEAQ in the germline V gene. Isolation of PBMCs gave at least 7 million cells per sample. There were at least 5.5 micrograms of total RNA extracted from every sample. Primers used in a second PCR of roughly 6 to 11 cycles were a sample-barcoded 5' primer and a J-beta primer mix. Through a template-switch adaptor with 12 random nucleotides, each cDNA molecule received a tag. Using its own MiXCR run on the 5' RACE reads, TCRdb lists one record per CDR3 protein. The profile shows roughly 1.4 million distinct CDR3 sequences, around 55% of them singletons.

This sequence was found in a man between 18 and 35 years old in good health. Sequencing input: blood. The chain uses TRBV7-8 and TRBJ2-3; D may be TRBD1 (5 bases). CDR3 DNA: TGTGCCAGCAGCTTAGCGCAGGGTTTGGGCACAGATACGCAGTATTTT. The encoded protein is CASSLAQGLGTDTQYF.